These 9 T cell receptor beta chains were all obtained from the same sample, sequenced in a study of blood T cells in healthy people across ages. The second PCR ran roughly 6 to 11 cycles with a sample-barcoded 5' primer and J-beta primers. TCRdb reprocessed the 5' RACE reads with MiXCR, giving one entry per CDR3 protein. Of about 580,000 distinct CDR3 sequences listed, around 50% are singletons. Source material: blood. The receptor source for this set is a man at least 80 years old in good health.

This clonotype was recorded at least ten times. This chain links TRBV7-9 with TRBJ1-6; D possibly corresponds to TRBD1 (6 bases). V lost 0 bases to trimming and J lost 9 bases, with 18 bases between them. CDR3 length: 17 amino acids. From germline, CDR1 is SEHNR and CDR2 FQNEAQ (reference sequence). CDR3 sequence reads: CASSLASPGHTLSPLHF. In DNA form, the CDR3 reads TGTGCCAGCAGCTTAGCTTCTCCGGGACACACTCTTTCACCCCTCCACTTT.

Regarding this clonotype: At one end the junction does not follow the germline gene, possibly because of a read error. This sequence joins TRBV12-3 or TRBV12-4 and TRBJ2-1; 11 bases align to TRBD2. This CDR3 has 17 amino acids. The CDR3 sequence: CASSLAGGPRVGDEQFF. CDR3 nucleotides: TGTGCCAGCAGTCTAGCGGGGGGCCCTAGGGTAGGCGATGAGCAGTTCTTC.

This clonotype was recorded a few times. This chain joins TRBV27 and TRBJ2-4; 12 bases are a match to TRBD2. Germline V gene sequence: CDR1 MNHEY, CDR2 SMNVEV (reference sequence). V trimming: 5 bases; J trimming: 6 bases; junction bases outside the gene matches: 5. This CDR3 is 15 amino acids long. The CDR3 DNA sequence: TGTGCCAGCAGTCCGCTAGCGGGGGGGCGAAACATTCAGTACTTC. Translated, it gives CASSPLAGGRNIQYF.

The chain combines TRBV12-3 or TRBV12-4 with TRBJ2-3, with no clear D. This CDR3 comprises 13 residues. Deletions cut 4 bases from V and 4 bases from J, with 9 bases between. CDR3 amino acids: CASSSGSADTQYF. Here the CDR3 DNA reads TGTGCCAGCAGTTCGGGCAGTGCAGATACGCAGTATTTT.

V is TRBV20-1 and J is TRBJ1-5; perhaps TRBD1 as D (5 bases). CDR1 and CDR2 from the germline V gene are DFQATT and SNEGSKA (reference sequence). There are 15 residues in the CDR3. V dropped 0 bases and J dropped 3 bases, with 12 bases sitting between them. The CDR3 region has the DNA TGCAGTGCTAGAGAGGGTGGGGCCCCCAATCAGCCCCAGCATTTT. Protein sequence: CSAREGGAPNQPQHF.

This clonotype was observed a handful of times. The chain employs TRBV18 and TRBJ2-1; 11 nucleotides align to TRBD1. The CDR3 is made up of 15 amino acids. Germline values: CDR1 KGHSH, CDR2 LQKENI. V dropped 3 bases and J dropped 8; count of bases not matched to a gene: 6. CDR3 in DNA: TGTGCCAGCTCACCTTGGGACAGGGGGACGGATGAGCAGTTCTTC. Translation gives CASSPWDRGTDEQFF.

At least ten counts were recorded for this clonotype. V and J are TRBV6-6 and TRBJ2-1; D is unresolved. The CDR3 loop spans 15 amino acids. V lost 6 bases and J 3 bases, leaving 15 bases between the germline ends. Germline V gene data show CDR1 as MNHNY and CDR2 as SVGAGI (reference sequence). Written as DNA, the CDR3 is TGTGCCAGCAGCCTCCCCCGGTACGACTACAATGAGCAGTTCTTC. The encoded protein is CASSLPRYDYNEQFF.

The CDR3 coding sequence is TGCAGTGCTCCAGGAGCGGGGAGGGCCGGGAAAGAGACCCAGTACTTC. It encodes CSAPGAGRAGKETQYF. This chain uses TRBV20-1 with TRBJ2-5; 7 nucleotides line up with TRBD2. Germline CDR1 DFQATT, CDR2 SNEGSKA (reference sequence). V dropped 5 bases and J dropped 3; count of bases not matched to a gene: 15. The CDR3 is made up of 16 amino acids.

Here the CDR3 reads CVSRGQLADGTQYF. CDR3 nucleotide sequence: TGTGTCAGTAGGGGACAGCTGGCCGATGGGACCCAGTACTTC. V and J are TRBV10-3 and TRBJ2-7, with TRBD1 matching 7 bases. The J call may be mistaken, given a closer DNA end match to TRBJ2-5. The V gene's germline CDR1 is ENHRY and CDR2 SYGVKD. The CDR3 loop spans 14 amino acids.